These 21 T cell receptor beta chains were sequenced from one sample in a study of cytomegalovirus exposure and HLA in healthy donors. Primers: 60 Vbeta forward and 13 Jbeta reverse. This table comes from immunoSEQ multiplex PCR, and its TCRdb copy is limited to in-frame clones, with some not included. The sample lists under 250,000 clones, about 88% occurring once. Sequencing was done on a sample of PBMCs. The origin of the receptors is a girl aged 2-10 years in good health and CMV-seronegative.

The chain recombines TRBV7-9 with TRBJ1-1, with D possibly matching TRBD1 (5 bases). Trimming cost V 7 bases and J 7 bases, with 10 bases left between them. Germline assignment: CDR1 SEHNR and CDR2 FQNEAQ (reference sequence). There are 11 residues in the CDR3. CDR3 sequence (DNA): TGTGCCAGCACCCCGACAGTTGAAGCTTTCTTT. Its protein product is CASTPTVEAFF. The whole variable domain, filled in from reference TRBV7-9 and TRBJ1-1, reads DTGVSQNPRHKITKRGQNVTFRCDPISEHNRLYWYRQTLGQGPEFLTYFQNEAQLEKSRLLSDRFSAERPKGSFSTLEIQRTEQGDSAMYLCASTPTVEAFFGQGTRLTVV.

The chain links TRBV10-1 to TRBJ2-7; D may be TRBD2 (5 bases). The germline V gene encodes CDR1 WNHNN and CDR2 SYGVQD (reference sequence). V lost 2 bases to trimming and J lost 0 bases, with 5 bases between them. The CDR3 runs to 13 residues. The DNA for the CDR3 is TGCGCCAGCAGTGAGACTAGCTCCTACGAGCAGTACTTC. It yields the protein CASSETSSYEQYF.

This chain connects TRBV7-9 to TRBJ2-5, with D possibly matching TRBD2 (5 bases). Germline values: CDR1 SEHNR, CDR2 FQNEAQ (reference sequence). CDR3 length: 14 amino acids. Trimming took off 5 bases at V and 2 bases at J, with 12 bases between the two ends. The chain's CDR3 is CASSRWTDQETQYF. The CDR3 nucleotides are TGTGCCAGCAGCCGCTGGACTGATCAAGAGACCCAGTACTTC. The full variable domain, rest sourced from reference TRBV7-9 and TRBJ2-5, is DTGVSQNPRHKITKRGQNVTFRCDPISEHNRLYWYRQTLGQGPEFLTYFQNEAQLEKSRLLSDRFSAERPKGSFSTLEIQRTEQGDSAMYLCASSRWTDQETQYFGPGTRLLVL.

The chain employs TRBV6-5 and TRBJ1-2, with D possibly matching TRBD1 (6 bases). The CDR3 runs 14 residues. The V gene lost 8 bases and the J gene lost 8 bases, with 21 bases spanning the gap. Germline V gene sequence: CDR1 MNHEY, CDR2 SVGAGI. The CDR3 protein is CASAAGQGTFGYTF. DNA of the CDR3: TGTGCCAGCGCCGCCGGGCAGGGGACCTTCGGCTACACCTTC.

The chain uses TRBV6-1 and TRBJ2-7; D is unclear. Germline-derived CDR1 and CDR2 are MNHNS and SASEGT. The CDR3 loop spans 12 amino acids. V was trimmed by 2 bases and J by 2 bases, leaving 4 bases between them. This CDR3 reads CASSERAYEQYF. DNA of the CDR3: TGTGCCAGCAGTGAACGGGCCTACGAGCAGTACTTC.

V and J are TRBV6-1 and TRBJ1-3; weak D call: TRBD1 (6 bases). Germline-derived CDR1 and CDR2 are MNHNS and SASEGT. Trimming left V 10 bases short and J 0 bases short, with 13 bases between. There are 14 residues in the CDR3. In DNA, the CDR3 is TGTGCCACTTTATCAGGGGCCTCTGGAAACACCATATATTTT. Translating it yields CATLSGASGNTIYF.

CDR3 sequence: CASGTGNYGYTF. The CDR3 nucleotides read TGCGCCAGTGGGACAGGGAACTATGGCTACACCTTC. The chain uses TRBV5-1 and TRBJ1-2; 9 positions agree with TRBD1. This CDR3 comprises 12 residues. Germline loops: CDR1 SGHRS, CDR2 YFSETQ. The V and J ends lost 8 bases and 2 bases, in that order; junction bases with no gene match: 1.

This clone was seen a single time. The chain employs TRBV30 and TRBJ1-4; D is unresolved. Looked up from germline, CDR1 is GTSNPN and CDR2 is SVGIG (reference sequence). The germline V and J ends were trimmed by 6 bases and 0 bases, with 11 bases remaining between them. This CDR3 is built from 14 residues. DNA for the CDR3: TGTGCCTGCCTGCCGGGTGCAACTAATGAAAAACTGTTTTTT. This sequence encodes CACLPGATNEKLFF. Together with reference TRBV30 and TRBJ1-4, the CDR3 gives the full variable domain: SQTIHQWPATLVQPVGSPLSLECTVEGTSNPNLYWYRQAAGRGLQLLFYSVGIGQISSEVPQNLSASRPQDRQFILSSKKLLLSDSGFYLCACLPGATNEKLFFGSGTQLSVL.

Only a few counts were recorded for this clone. The chain has TRBV6-1 and TRBJ2-2, with 7 bases that match TRBD2. The length of the CDR3 is 14 residues. The junction had 10 bases not matched to a gene; V was cut back by 10 bases and J by 5 bases. CDR1 is MNHNS and CDR2 is SASEGT in the germline V gene. The DNA for the CDR3 is TGTGCCACCCTAGAGCGGGGCCCAACCGGGGAGCTGTTTTTT. Protein sequence: CATLERGPTGELFF.

This chain's CDR3 is CASSVGSGLNTGELFF. The CDR3 region has the DNA TGTGCCAGCAGCGTAGGGTCAGGGCTGAACACCGGGGAGCTGTTTTTT. J is TRBJ2-2 and V is TRBV9; D is perhaps TRBD1 (5 bases). Germline V gives CDR1 SGDLS, CDR2 YYNGEE. Trimming left V 0 bases short and J 1 base short, with 10 bases between. This CDR3 is built from 16 residues.

J is TRBJ2-7 and V is TRBV27, with TRBD2 identical over 14 bases. The CDR3 has 15 residues. Germline V gene data show CDR1 as MNHEY and CDR2 as SMNVEV (reference sequence). V gave up 7 bases and J gave up 4 bases; unmatched junction bases: 6. The CDR3 region has the DNA TGTGCCAGCAAGGGACTAGCGGGGGAGGTTTACGAGCAGTACTTC. Translated: CASKGLAGEVYEQYF.

This rearrangement joins TRBV5-4 to TRBJ2-1; D might be TRBD2 (6 bases). This CDR3 comprises 17 residues. Germline CDR1 reads SGHNT; CDR2 reads YYREEE (reference sequence). The V end was cut by 0 bases, the J end by 6 bases, with 19 bases between. CDR3 in DNA: TGTGCCAGCAGCTTGGCCTATGTGGGGGAGCGGGCCAATGAGCAGTTCTTC. It specifies CASSLAYVGERANEQFF.

This clone was seen a few times. The V and J genes are TRBV6-1 and TRBJ2-7, with TRBD2 matching 11 bases. V lost 10 bases and J lost 3; bases outside the gene matches: 5. Germline CDR1 MNHNS, CDR2 SASEGT. The CDR3 has 13 residues. The CDR3 is CAITGTSGYEQYF. In DNA, the CDR3 is TGTGCCATCACCGGGACTAGCGGCTACGAGCAGTACTTC.

V and J are TRBV10-1 and TRBJ2-1, with TRBD2 as a possible D gene (6 bases). Germline V CDR1 and CDR2: WNHNN, SYGVQD (reference sequence). V lost 6 bases to trimming and J lost 8 bases, with 14 bases between them. The CDR3 sequence is 13 residues long. Here the CDR3 reads CASREGPGDEQFF. CDR3 DNA: TGCGCCAGCAGGGAGGGCCCCGGGGATGAGCAGTTCTTC.

The chain joins TRBV9 to TRBJ2-1, with 8 bases identical to TRBD1. The J segment lost 2 bases and the V segment lost 3 bases, leaving 1 base of the junction unmatched. CDR1 and CDR2 (germline): SGDLS, YYNGEE. This CDR3 contains 14 residues. In DNA, the CDR3 is TGTGCCAGCAGCGCCAGGGGGCCCTACAATGAGCAGTTCTTC. Protein: CASSARGPYNEQFF.

The chain carries TRBV4-1 and TRBJ2-3, with D possibly TRBD2 on 5 matching bases. CDR1 and CDR2 from the germline V gene are MGHRA and YSYEKL. The CDR3 sequence is 14 residues long. V shed 0 bases and J shed 4 bases, with 8 bases lying between them. The CDR3 region has the DNA TGCGCCAGCAGCCAAGAGCGGGTTGCAGATACGCAGTATTTT. Its translation is CASSQERVADTQYF.

The J gene is TRBJ1-2, the V gene TRBV4-1; D is unclear. V lost 1 base and J lost 8, with 14 bases in between. There are 14 residues in the CDR3. Looked up from germline, CDR1 is MGHRA and CDR2 is YSYEKL. CDR3 sequence (DNA): TGCGCCAGCAGCCAAGGAAACCCCGAGCGGGGCTACACCTTC. Translated, it gives CASSQGNPERGYTF.

The chain has TRBV7-3 and TRBJ1-1, with D unclear. The CDR3 has 15 residues. The V gene's germline CDR1 is SGHTA and CDR2 FQGTGA. Trimming removed 2 bases from V and 4 bases from J, with 14 bases in between. The CDR3: CASSLSDAGSTEAFF. As DNA, the CDR3 is TGTGCCAGCAGCTTATCTGACGCGGGGAGCACTGAAGCTTTCTTT.

V gene TRBV5-8 combines with J gene TRBJ1-1; D ambiguous. The CDR3 contains 15 residues. Trimming stripped 3 bases from V and 0 bases from J, with 12 bases between. Germline CDR1 and CDR2: SGHTS and YDEGEE. Written as DNA, the CDR3 is TGTGCCAGCAGCTCACCCGGAGGATTGAACACTGAAGCTTTCTTT. Protein sequence: CASSSPGGLNTEAFF. Variable domain in full (rest from reference TRBV5-8 and TRBJ1-1): EAGVTQSPTHLIKTRGQQATLRCSPISGHTSVYWYQQALGLGLQFLLWYDEGEERNRGNFPPRFSGRQFPNYSSELNVNALELEDSALYLCASSSPGGLNTEAFFGQGTRLTVV.

The rearrangement joins TRBV19 to TRBJ1-4; D perhaps matches TRBD1 (5 bases). Deletions cut 5 bases from V and 0 bases from J, with 7 bases between. The CDR3 totals 14 residues. CDR1 and CDR2 from the germline V gene are LNHDA and SQIVND (reference sequence). The CDR3 sequence: CASSVTATNEKLFF. In DNA form, the CDR3 reads TGTGCCAGTAGTGTGACAGCAACTAATGAAAAACTGTTTTTT.

V and J are TRBV30 and TRBJ2-7; 12 positions match TRBD2. J lost 3 bases, V lost 3 bases, and 3 bases had no gene match. CDR1 and CDR2 (germline): GTSNPN, SVGIG (reference sequence). The CDR3 is made up of 14 amino acids. The CDR3 coding sequence is TGTGCCTGGAGGACTAGCGGGGGAGGCTACGAGCAGTACTTC. Protein product: CAWRTSGGGYEQYF. The complete variable domain, with remaining parts taken from reference TRBV30 and TRBJ2-7, reads SQTIHQWPATLVQPVGSPLSLECTVEGTSNPNLYWYRQAAGRGLQLLFYSVGIGQISSEVPQNLSASRPQDRQFILSSKKLLLSDSGFYLCAWRTSGGGYEQYFGPGTRLTVT.